One and the same sample provided the 13 T cell receptor beta chains below, sequenced in a study of blood T cell repertoires in COVID-19. Profiled with immunoSEQ multiplex PCR; TCRdb holds only in-frame clones, not every one. The sample lists about 240,000 clones; around nine tenths were seen once. The sequencing sample was made of PBMCs or T cells enriched from blood (not recorded which). The receptors originated from a woman under 40 who had recovered from COVID-19.

The chain is built from TRBV28 and TRBJ2-2; D is uncertain. V gave up 2 bases and J gave up 1 base, with 11 bases separating them. The CDR3 loop spans 16 amino acids. Germline lookup yields CDR1 MDHEN and CDR2 SYDVKM. CDR3 DNA: TGTGCCAGCAGTTTACTCGGCAGGTTGAACACCGGGGAGCTGTTTTTT. It codes for CASSLLGRLNTGELFF.

The chain couples TRBV9 to TRBJ2-1; TRBD2 aligns across 12 bases. V shed 3 bases, J shed 10 bases, and the junction held 5 bases outside the gene matches. CDR1 is SGDLS, CDR2 YYNGEE, per germline. The CDR3 has 14 amino acids. In DNA form, the CDR3 reads TGTGCCAGCAGCGGACTAGCGGGAGTAAAGGAGCAGTTCTTC. This translates into CASSGLAGVKEQFF.

The V call is TRBV15, the J call TRBJ1-3, with 7 bases matching TRBD1. The CDR3 consists of 14 residues. CDR1 and CDR2 from the germline V gene are LNHNV and YYDKDF (reference sequence). V lost 1 base, J lost 16 bases, and 13 bases stayed unmatched. CDR3 residues: CATSRAGQLLTSYF. CDR3 in DNA: TGTGCCACCAGCAGAGCGGGACAGCTTTTGACGTCGTATTTT.

The gene calls are TRBV6-2 or TRBV6-3 and TRBJ2-1; 11 bases are a match to TRBD1. Germline V gives CDR1 MNHEY, CDR2 SVGEGT. The CDR3 consists of 15 residues. The ends lost 4 bases at V and 8 bases at J; junction bases unmatched: 7. The CDR3 DNA follows: TGTGCCAGCAGTTTCCGGGACAGGGGGTGGGATGAGCAGTTCTTC. Translation: CASSFRDRGWDEQFF.

The rearrangement uses TRBV10-3 and TRBJ1-2; unclear D gene. The V and J ends lost 2 bases and 5 bases respectively, with 12 bases between them. The CDR3 runs to 14 residues. CDR1 is ENHRY and CDR2 is SYGVKD in the germline V gene. DNA for the CDR3: TGTGCCATCAGTGAGCGGGATCAAGGATATGGCTACACCTTC. This encodes CAISERDQGYGYTF.

The chain combines TRBV18 with TRBJ2-2; D remains unclear. There are 12 residues in the CDR3. Germline V gives CDR1 KGHSH, CDR2 LQKENI. Trimming stripped 3 bases from V and 5 bases from J, with 4 bases between. The CDR3 here is CASSPRTGELFF. The CDR3 region has the DNA TGTGCCAGCTCACCCCGGACCGGGGAGCTGTTTTTT.

Concerning this clone: Since a far larger clone is one base different, this is likely a read error. The J gene is TRBJ1-1, the V gene TRBV3-1 (or the pseudogene TRBV3-2), with D hard to call. Per the germline V gene, CDR1 is LGHDT and CDR2 is YNNKEL (reference sequence). The CDR3 covers 12 residues. V was pared by 3 bases and J by 1 base, with 3 bases between. As DNA, the CDR3 is TGTGCCAGCAGCCACGGGAACACTGAAGCTTTCTTT. It encodes CASSHGNTEAFF.

V and J are TRBV7-3 and TRBJ2-7; possibly TRBD2 for D (6 bases). The V and J ends lost 5 bases and 1 base respectively, with 12 bases between them. In germline, CDR1 is SGHTA, CDR2 FQGTGA. This CDR3 region has 14 residues. CDR3 amino acids: CASSPQAGSYEQYF. Here the CDR3 DNA reads TGTGCCAGCAGCCCACAGGCGGGGTCCTACGAGCAGTACTTC.

The rearrangement joins TRBV5-4 to TRBJ1-4, with D tentatively TRBD1 (6 bases). Germline CDR1 and CDR2: SGHNT and YYREEE (reference sequence). The CDR3 is 15 residues long. V lost 3 bases and J 7 bases, leaving 16 bases between the germline ends. The CDR3 sequence: CASSSGRGGGEKLFF. DNA of the CDR3: TGTGCCAGCAGCTCTGGCAGGGGCGGAGGTGAAAAACTGTTTTTT. Based on the CDR3 plus reference TRBV5-4 and TRBJ1-4, the full variable domain is ETGVTQSPTHLIKTRGQQVTLRCSSQSGHNTVSWYQQALGQGPQFIFQYYREEENGRGNFPPRFSGLQFPNYSSELNVNALELDDSALYLCASSSGRGGGEKLFFGSGTQLSVL.

The chain has TRBV6-5 and TRBJ1-3; no clear D. V was pared by 6 bases and J by 2 bases, with 14 bases between. CDR3 length: 15 residues. The germline CDR1 and CDR2 sequences are MNHEY and SVGAGI. The CDR3 region has the DNA TGTGCCAGCAGGCGTGACTTTGGCCCTGGAAACACCATATATTTT. The encoded protein is CASRRDFGPGNTIYF.

This chain uses TRBV28 with TRBJ2-7; 10 bases match TRBD1. V trimming: 5 bases; J trimming: 9 bases; junction bases outside the gene matches: 13. CDR1 and CDR2 from the germline V gene are MDHEN and SYDVKM. This CDR3 has 15 residues. This CDR3 reads CASSTVEDRGYGQYF. The CDR3 DNA is TGTGCCAGCAGTACGGTCGAGGACAGGGGGTATGGGCAGTACTTC.

This clone was detected only a few times. The gene calls are TRBV25-1 and TRBJ1-1; D gene ambiguous. V lost 3 bases and J 5 bases, leaving 7 bases between the germline ends. This CDR3 has 12 residues. Germline V CDR1 and CDR2: MGHDK, SYGVNS. In DNA, the CDR3 is TGTGCCAGCAGTGAGGGCCGGACTGAAGCTTTCTTT. It specifies CASSEGRTEAFF.

The chain joins TRBV6-5 to TRBJ1-4; 7 bases are shared with TRBD1. V dropped 6 bases and J dropped 7; count of bases not matched to a gene: 5. CDR3 size: 13 residues. Per the germline V gene, CDR1 is MNHEY and CDR2 is SVGAGI. The CDR3 DNA follows: TGTGCCAGCAGCCGGACAGGTGGTGAAAAACTGTTTTTT. Its translation: CASSRTGGEKLFF.